Below are 8 T cell receptor beta chains sequenced from a single sample in a study of cytomegalovirus exposure and HLA in healthy donors. Produced via immunoSEQ multiplex PCR; TCRdb's table is partial and in-frame only. The table records around 150,000 clones, 75% to 90% of them present only once. The sample taken for sequencing was PBMCs. These receptors all stem from a woman younger than 30 in good health and CMV-seronegative.

The chain combines TRBV19 with TRBJ2-7, with 12 bases fitting TRBD1. Losses at the gene ends were 5 bases for V and 3 bases for J; bases not matched to a gene: 8. This CDR3 has 16 residues. The V gene's germline CDR1 is LNHDA and CDR2 SQIVND (reference sequence). The chain's CDR3 is CASSSQGQGADYEQYF. The CDR3, as DNA: TGTGCCAGTAGTTCCCAGGGACAGGGGGCGGACTACGAGCAGTACTTC.

The V and J genes are TRBV4-1 and TRBJ1-6; D perhaps matches TRBD1 (6 bases). The CDR3 has 16 amino acids. Trimming pared 0 bases from V and 7 bases from J, leaving 13 bases between. CDR1 and CDR2 (germline): MGHRA, YSYEKL. The DNA for the CDR3 is TGCGCCAGCAGCCAAGAAAAGGGGGACCTCAATTCACCCCTCCACTTT. Translation gives CASSQEKGDLNSPLHF.

This chain links TRBV6-5 with TRBJ2-3; possibly TRBD1 for D (6 bases). The CDR3 is made up of 13 amino acids. CDR1 and CDR2 (germline): MNHEY, SVGAGI. V shed 7 bases and J shed 4 bases, with 12 bases lying between them. The DNA of the CDR3 is TGTGCCAGCACTATCCCAGGGGCAGATACGCAGTATTTT. This gives the protein CASTIPGADTQYF.

The genes are TRBV4-3 and TRBJ2-7, with 8 bases lining up with TRBD2. J was trimmed by 4 bases and V by 0 bases; bases with no gene match: 11. Germline assignment: CDR1 LGHNA and CDR2 YSLEER. The CDR3 runs to 17 residues. CDR3: CASSQDASGTRVYEQYF. CDR3 coding DNA: TGCGCCAGCAGCCAAGATGCCTCCGGGACTAGGGTTTACGAGCAGTACTTC.

This chain joins TRBV6-4 and TRBJ1-2; 8 positions agree with TRBD1. The V and J ends lost 5 bases and 6 bases, in that order; junction bases with no gene match: 8. The CDR3 extends over 14 amino acids. The germline CDR1 and CDR2 sequences are MRHNA and SNTAGT. CDR3 loop: CASSKTGGTNGYTF. CDR3 coding DNA: TGTGCCAGCAGTAAAACAGGGGGGACTAATGGCTACACCTTC.

CDR3 region: CASSDGSSLEKLFF. CDR3 DNA sequence: TGTGCCAGCAGTGACGGGAGCTCACTGGAAAAACTGTTTTTT. V is TRBV2 and J is TRBJ1-4; D call uncertain. Trimming pared 3 bases from V and 8 bases from J, leaving 13 bases between. This CDR3 comprises 14 residues. The V gene's germline CDR1 is SNHLY and CDR2 FYNNEI.

V gene TRBV7-9 combines with J gene TRBJ1-1; D perhaps matches TRBD1 (5 bases). Per the germline V gene, CDR1 is SEHNR and CDR2 is FQNEAQ (reference sequence). Trimming cost V 4 bases and J 0 bases, with 9 bases left between them. This CDR3 has 14 residues. CDR3 coding DNA: TGTGCCAGCAGCTCACAGGCGTTGAACACTGAAGCTTTCTTT. It yields the protein CASSSQALNTEAFF.

V is TRBV27 and J is TRBJ1-1, with D maybe TRBD1 (5 bases). V lost 0 bases, J lost 6 bases, and 17 bases lay in between. CDR1 MNHEY and CDR2 SMNVEV come from the germline V gene (reference sequence). The CDR3 has 16 amino acids. The CDR3 reads CASSLSWGRGVPEAFF. CDR3 bases: TGTGCCAGCAGTTTATCTTGGGGACGGGGGGTCCCTGAAGCTTTCTTT.